This TCR beta chain was captured in a study of PD-L1 blockade in urothelial cancer. Background on the study: Blood was evaluated 3 weeks (second dose) and 6 weeks after therapy began. T cells were recovered from blood samples at a median of roughly 150,000.

Noted time point: pretreatment peripheral blood. The CDR3 extends over 16 amino acids. Trimming removed 1 base from V and 1 base from J, with 15 bases in between. Germline V CDR1 and CDR2: SGDLS, YYNGEE. This clone was detected only once. The protocol was immunoSEQ multiplex PCR, while the TCRdb copy is restricted to in-frame clones and leaves out a portion. The top ten hold 12% of the sample, which has roughly 20,000 clones, 89% seen once. The input for sequencing was PBMCs, taken around atezolizumab (anti-PD-L1) treatment. The rearrangement joins TRBV9 to TRBJ2-7; D is possibly TRBD2 (6 bases). This sequence was found in a man between 70 and 80 years old with urothelial cancer. The CDR3 loop reads CASSVRGTEPSYEQYF. The CDR3 DNA is TGTGCCAGCAGCGTACGCGGGACCGAGCCATCCTACGAGCAGTACTTC.